This T cell receptor beta chain was recorded in a study of CD8 T cells in ankylosing spondylitis. Germline V gene sequence: CDR1 ENHRY, CDR2 SYGVKD. The J segment lost 4 bases and the V segment lost 6 bases, leaving 5 bases of the junction unmatched. This CDR3 region has 15 residues. Overall study findings and caveats: Matched synovial fluid from ankylosing spondylitis patients was reported to be enriched for disease-linked clones. Disease-linked clones were CD8+ and relatively rare in peripheral blood. In the blood and synovial fluid of reactive arthritis, some motif variants had been previously reported. For ankylosing spondylitis blood, a TCR beta motif of under 10 highly homologous variants appeared characteristic.

This clonotype was seen at least ten times. Its antigen is unknown. For TCR beta, libraries came from quantitative 5'-RACE with molecular barcodes. TCRdb fed the 5' RACE reads into MiXCR, producing one record per CDR3 protein. The table lists fewer than 750,000 distinct CDR3 sequences, over 15% of them singletons. The sequencing input was blood, either unsorted or a sorted T cell fraction (not recorded which). This rearrangement joins TRBV10-3 to TRBJ2-3; 12 bases fit TRBD2. The origin of this receptor is a male donor with ankylosing spondylitis. This chain's CDR3 is CAIRLAGGGPDTQYF. CDR3 coding DNA: TGTGCCATCAGACTAGCGGGAGGTGGTCCAGATACGCAGTATTTT.